Listed below are T cell receptor beta chains from one sample, sequenced in a study of cytomegalovirus exposure and HLA in healthy donors. TCRdb keeps only in-frame clones here, not all; method: immunoSEQ multiplex PCR. In the table there are about 100,000 clones, around 75% of which are singletons. Sequencing was carried out using PBMCs. These receptors originate from a young woman in good health and CMV-seropositive. Each CDR3 is given with its conserved first and last residue. The D gene is left open where the match is weak. Only some rows state a clone size, as once, few, many or a class for expanded clones.

J gene: TRBJ1-2
V gene: TRBV28
clone size: few
D gene: .
CDR3 protein: CASTFTGFGYTF
CDR3 DNA: TGTGCCAGCACATTTACGGGTTTTGGCTACACCTTC

J gene: TRBJ2-3
V gene: TRBV7-2
clone size: few
D gene: TRBD2
CDR3 protein: CASSLGLAGITDTQYF
CDR3 DNA: TGTGCCAGCAGCTTAGGACTAGCGGGGATCACAGATACGCAGTATTTT

J gene: TRBJ2-2
V gene: TRBV29-1
clone size: .
D gene: TRBD2
CDR3 protein: CSVGVRGGVDTGELFF
CDR3 DNA: TGCAGCGTTGGGGTTCGGGGGGGAGTGGATACCGGGGAGCTGTTTTTT

J gene: TRBJ2-3
V gene: TRBV7-9
clone size: .
D gene: .
CDR3 protein: CASHPTGRGTDTQYF
CDR3 DNA: TGTGCCAGCCATCCGACAGGCCGAGGGACAGATACGCAGTATTTT

J gene: TRBJ2-5
V gene: TRBV7-3
clone size: .
D gene: .
CDR3 protein: CASSVGGTKETQYF
CDR3 DNA: TGTGCCAGCAGCGTAGGGGGTACCAAGGAGACCCAGTACTTC

J gene: TRBJ1-1
V gene: TRBV30
clone size: .
D gene: .
CDR3 protein: CAWAGSLNTEAFF
CDR3 DNA: TGTGCCTGGGCAGGTTCCCTGAACACTGAAGCTTTCTTT

J gene: TRBJ1-1
V gene: TRBV7-2
clone size: .
D gene: TRBD1
CDR3 protein: CASSSDRGLTEAFF
CDR3 DNA: TGTGCCAGCAGCTCTGACAGGGGGCTTACTGAAGCTTTCTTT

J gene: TRBJ2-1
V gene: TRBV14
clone size: .
D gene: .
CDR3 protein: CASSRSGGPYNEQFF
CDR3 DNA: TGTGCCAGCAGCCGCTCCGGGGGGCCCTACAATGAGCAGTTCTTC

J gene: TRBJ2-1
V gene: TRBV6-5
clone size: .
D gene: TRBD2
CDR3 protein: CASSYVAGVYNEQFF
CDR3 DNA: TGTGCCAGCAGTTACGTGGCGGGAGTCTACAATGAGCAGTTCTTC

J gene: TRBJ2-1
V gene: TRBV27
clone size: .
D gene: TRBD1
CDR3 protein: CASSRPGQGRNEQFF
CDR3 DNA: TGTGCCAGCAGCCGTCCGGGACAGGGACGTAATGAGCAGTTCTTC

J gene: TRBJ1-5
V gene: TRBV19
clone size: .
D gene: .
CDR3 protein: CASSIKKGVRWDQPQHF
CDR3 DNA: TGTGCCAGTAGTATTAAAAAGGGAGTAAGGTGGGATCAGCCCCAGCATTTT

J gene: TRBJ2-7
V gene: TRBV28
clone size: .
D gene: TRBD1
CDR3 protein: CASSPGQHYEQYF
CDR3 DNA: TGTGCCAGCAGCCCGGGACAGCACTACGAGCAGTACTTC

J gene: TRBJ2-2
V gene: TRBV4-1
clone size: .
D gene: .
CDR3 protein: CASSQEAGNTGELFF
CDR3 DNA: TGCGCCAGCAGCCAAGAAGCTGGGAACACCGGGGAGCTGTTTTTT